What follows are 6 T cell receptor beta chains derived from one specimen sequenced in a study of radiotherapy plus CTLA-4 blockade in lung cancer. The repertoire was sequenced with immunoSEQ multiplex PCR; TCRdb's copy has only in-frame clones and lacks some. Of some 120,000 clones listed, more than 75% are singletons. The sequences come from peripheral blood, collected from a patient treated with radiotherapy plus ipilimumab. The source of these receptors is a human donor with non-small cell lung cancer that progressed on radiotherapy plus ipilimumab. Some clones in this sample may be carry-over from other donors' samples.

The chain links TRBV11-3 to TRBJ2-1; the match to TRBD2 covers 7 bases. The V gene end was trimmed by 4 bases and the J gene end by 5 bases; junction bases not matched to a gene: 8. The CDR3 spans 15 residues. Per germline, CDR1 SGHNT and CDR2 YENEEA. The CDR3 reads CASSWGLQPNNEQFF. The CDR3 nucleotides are TGTGCCAGCAGCTGGGGACTACAACCTAACAATGAGCAGTTCTTC.

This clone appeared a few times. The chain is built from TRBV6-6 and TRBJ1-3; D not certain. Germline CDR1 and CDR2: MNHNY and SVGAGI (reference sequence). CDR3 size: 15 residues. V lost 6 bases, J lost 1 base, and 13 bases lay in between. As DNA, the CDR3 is TGTGCCAGCAGCTCCCTGACATCTTCTGGAAACACCATATATTTT. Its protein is CASSSLTSSGNTIYF.

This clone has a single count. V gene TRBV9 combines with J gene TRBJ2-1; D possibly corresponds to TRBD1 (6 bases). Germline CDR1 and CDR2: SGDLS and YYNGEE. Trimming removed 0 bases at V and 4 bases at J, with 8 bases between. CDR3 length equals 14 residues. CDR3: CASSVGDTYNEQFF. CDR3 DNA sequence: TGTGCCAGCAGCGTAGGGGACACATACAATGAGCAGTTCTTC. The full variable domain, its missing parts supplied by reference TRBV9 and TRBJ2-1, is DSGVTQTPKHLITATGQRVTLRCSPRSGDLSVYWYQQSLDQGLQFLIQYYNGEERAKGNILERFSAQQFPDLHSELNLSSLELGDSALYFCASSVGDTYNEQFFGPGTRLTVL.

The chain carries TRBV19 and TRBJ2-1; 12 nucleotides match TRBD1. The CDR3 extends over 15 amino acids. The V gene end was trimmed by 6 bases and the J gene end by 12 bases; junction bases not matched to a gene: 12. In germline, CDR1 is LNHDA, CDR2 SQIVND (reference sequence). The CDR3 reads CASSRSGQGAIRQFF. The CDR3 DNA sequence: TGTGCCAGTAGCCGATCGGGACAGGGGGCGATTCGGCAGTTCTTC.

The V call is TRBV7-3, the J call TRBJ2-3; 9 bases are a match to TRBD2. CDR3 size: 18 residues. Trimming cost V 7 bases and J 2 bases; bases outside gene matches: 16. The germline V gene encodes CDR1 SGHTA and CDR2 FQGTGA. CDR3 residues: CASKGVSGLAITTDTQYF. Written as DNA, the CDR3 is TGTGCCAGCAAGGGGGTGTCCGGACTAGCGATAACCACAGATACGCAGTATTTT.

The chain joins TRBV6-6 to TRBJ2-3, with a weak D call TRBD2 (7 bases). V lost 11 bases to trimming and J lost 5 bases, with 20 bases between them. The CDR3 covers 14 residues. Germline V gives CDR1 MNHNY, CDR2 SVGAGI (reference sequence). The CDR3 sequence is CAGSWGGLGDTQYF. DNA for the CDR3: TGTGCCGGATCCTGGGGGGGCCTGGGAGATACGCAGTATTTT.